This TCR beta chain is from a study of cytomegalovirus exposure and HLA in healthy donors. Study context: Of 300 to 500 genotyped donors, more than 75% grouped in the Caucasian-associated ancestry cluster.

Primers for the PCR totalled 60 Vbeta and 13 Jbeta. Only in-frame clones appear in the TCRdb table, and some are missing; sequencing was by immunoSEQ multiplex PCR. The sample has approximately 100,000 clones, 65% to 75% seen once. Whole-study findings and limits: For presence/absence analyses, sequencing depth was assumed to be roughly uniform across donors.

As for this clone: Its specificity is not known.

This CDR3 is 14 amino acids long. Germline assignment: CDR1 SGHRS and CDR2 YFSETQ. Trimming took 4 bases from V and 6 from J; bases not matched to a gene: 9. Sequencing used PBMCs. The genes are TRBV5-1 and TRBJ1-1; 7 positions match TRBD1. This sequence was found in a man in his forties in good health and CMV-seropositive. In DNA, the CDR3 is TGCGCCAGCAGCCATCACGACAGGGCGGCTGAAGCTTTCTTT. Its protein product is CASSHHDRAAEAFF. Together with reference TRBV5-1 and TRBJ1-1, the CDR3 gives the full variable domain: KAGVTQTPRYLIKTRGQQVTLSCSPISGHRSVSWYQQTPGQGLQFLFEYFSETQRNKGNFPGRFSGRQFSNSRSEMNVSTLELGDSALYLCASSHHDRAAEAFFGQGTRLTVV.